The 11 T cell receptor beta chains below were found in one sample sequenced in a study of T cell responses to AZD1222 COVID-19 vaccine. The repertoire was sequenced with immunoSEQ multiplex PCR; TCRdb's copy has only in-frame clones and lacks some. The data hold about 79,000 clones, with more than 70% observed a single time. The sequences come from peripheral blood, collected on day 0 of AZD1222 vaccination. The receptor source for this set is an adult in good health.

This clone was observed once. The chain links TRBV18 to TRBJ2-3; TRBD1 might be the D (5 bases). V was clipped by 1 base and J by 2 bases, with 10 bases between them. Germline values: CDR1 KGHSH, CDR2 LQKENI. The CDR3 length is 15 residues. The CDR3 loop is CASSPRIGATDTQYF. CDR3 DNA: TGTGCCAGCTCACCACGGATAGGGGCCACAGATACGCAGTATTTT.

The chain couples TRBV10-3 to TRBJ2-7; 8 bases are shared with TRBD2. The CDR3 consists of 13 residues. In germline, CDR1 is ENHRY, CDR2 SYGVKD. V gave up 8 bases and J gave up 5 bases; unmatched junction bases: 8. The CDR3 nucleotides are TGTGCCATCCGGAGCGGGAGTACCCACGAGCAGTACTTC. This codes for CAIRSGSTHEQYF.

The rearrangement uses TRBV7-8 and TRBJ1-4, with 9 positions matching TRBD1. The CDR3 consists of 15 residues. Germline CDR1 SGHVS, CDR2 FQNEAQ. V was pared by 5 bases and J by 8 bases, with 9 bases of the junction left unmatched. The CDR3 DNA follows: TGTGCCAGCAGCCCGAATGGACAGGGGAGCGAAAAACTGTTTTTT. It translates to CASSPNGQGSEKLFF.

Only one count was recorded for this clone. The chain is built from TRBV6-4 and TRBJ1-1; D is unresolved. CDR1 is MRHNA and CDR2 is SNTAGT in the germline V gene. This CDR3 comprises 16 residues. The V gene lost 0 bases and the J gene lost 1 base, with 12 bases spanning the gap. CDR3 amino acids: CASSDSRPPGNTEAFF. CDR3 DNA sequence: TGTGCCAGCAGTGACTCCCGTCCTCCGGGGAACACTGAAGCTTTCTTT.

The chain recombines TRBV16 with TRBJ2-7, with 8 bases fitting TRBD1. The germline gives CDR1 KGHSY, CDR2 FQNENV. Trimming cost V 2 bases and J 2 bases; bases outside gene matches: 2. The CDR3 spans 14 residues. CDR3 nucleotides: TGTGCCAGCAGCCAAGTGACAGGGGCCTACGAGCAGTACTTC. The encoded protein is CASSQVTGAYEQYF.

By proportion, this clone is medium-sized (0.01 to 0.1%). J is TRBJ1-5 and V is TRBV6-5; 9 positions agree with TRBD1. V shed 4 bases, J shed 6 bases, and the junction held 10 bases outside the gene matches. CDR1 is MNHEY, CDR2 SVGAGI, per germline. This CDR3 region has 16 residues. CDR3 sequence: CASSSVPGQGTQPQHF. The CDR3, as DNA: TGTGCCAGCAGTTCCGTTCCGGGACAGGGAACTCAGCCCCAGCATTTT.

The chain combines TRBV5-6 with TRBJ1-5; D unresolved. The CDR3 is 14 residues long. Per germline, CDR1 SGHDT and CDR2 YYEEEE. V lost 2 bases and J 9 bases, leaving 15 bases between the germline ends. The chain's CDR3 is CASSFLGREGPQHF. The CDR3, as DNA: TGTGCCAGCAGCTTCCTTGGCAGAGAAGGGCCCCAGCATTTT. The full variable domain, rest sourced from reference TRBV5-6 and TRBJ1-5, is DAGVTQSPTHLIKTRGQQVTLRCSPKSGHDTVSWYQQALGQGPQFIFQYYEEEERQRGNFPDRFSGHQFPNYSSELNVNALLLGDSALYLCASSFLGREGPQHFGDGTRLSIL.

The chain is built from TRBV24-1 and TRBJ2-3; no clear D gene. This CDR3 is built from 13 residues. CDR1 KGHDR and CDR2 SFDVKD come from the germline V gene. The V end was cut by 4 bases, the J end by 2 bases, with 6 bases between. The CDR3 region is CATSEPNTDTQYF. The CDR3 DNA reads TGTGCCACCAGTGAACCCAACACAGATACGCAGTATTTT.

The J gene is TRBJ2-2, the V gene TRBV19; no definite D call. Germline V gene sequence: CDR1 LNHDA, CDR2 SQIVND (reference sequence). The ends were cut back, 3 bases at V and 3 bases at J, with 5 bases in the middle. The CDR3 extends over 13 amino acids. The CDR3 coding sequence is TGTGCCAGTAGTATTGGGGACACCGGGGAGCTGTTTTTT. Translation gives CASSIGDTGELFF.

This clone was seen only a few times. The CDR3 sequence: CASSQDRGLVEKLFF. CDR3 DNA sequence: TGCGCCAGCAGCCAGGACAGGGGCCTTGTTGAAAAACTGTTTTTT. The genes are TRBV4-1 and TRBJ1-4, with TRBD1 matching over 9 bases. CDR1 MGHRA and CDR2 YSYEKL come from the germline V gene. The CDR3 is 15 residues long. With 3 bases clipped from V and 7 bases from J, the junction kept 6 bases outside the gene matches.

The chain combines TRBV28 with TRBJ1-5, with 8 positions matching TRBD1. The germline CDR1 and CDR2 sequences are MDHEN and SYDVKM. Unmatched junction bases numbered 8, after V lost 7 bases and J lost 3 bases. This CDR3 has 15 residues. The CDR3 is CASTLGTGLNQPQHF. CDR3 bases: TGTGCCAGCACTCTTGGGACAGGTCTCAATCAGCCCCAGCATTTT.